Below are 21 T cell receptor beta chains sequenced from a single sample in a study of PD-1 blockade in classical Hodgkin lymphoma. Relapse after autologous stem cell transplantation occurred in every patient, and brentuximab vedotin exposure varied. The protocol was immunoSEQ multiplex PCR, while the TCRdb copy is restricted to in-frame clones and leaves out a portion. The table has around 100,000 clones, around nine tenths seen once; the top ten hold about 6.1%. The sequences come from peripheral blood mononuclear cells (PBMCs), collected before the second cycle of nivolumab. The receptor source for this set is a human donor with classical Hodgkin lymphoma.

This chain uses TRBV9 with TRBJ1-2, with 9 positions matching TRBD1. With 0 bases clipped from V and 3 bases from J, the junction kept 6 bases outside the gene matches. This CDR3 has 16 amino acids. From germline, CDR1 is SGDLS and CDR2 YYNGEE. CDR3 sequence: CASSVDLGQGHYGYTF. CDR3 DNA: TGTGCCAGCAGCGTAGACCTCGGACAGGGGCACTATGGCTACACCTTC.

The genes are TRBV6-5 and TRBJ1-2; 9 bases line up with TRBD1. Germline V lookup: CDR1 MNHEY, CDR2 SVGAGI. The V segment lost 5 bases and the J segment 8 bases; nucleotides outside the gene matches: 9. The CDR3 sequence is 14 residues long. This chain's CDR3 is CASSRDRVGEGYTF. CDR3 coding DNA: TGTGCCAGCAGTCGGGACAGGGTAGGGGAGGGCTACACCTTC.

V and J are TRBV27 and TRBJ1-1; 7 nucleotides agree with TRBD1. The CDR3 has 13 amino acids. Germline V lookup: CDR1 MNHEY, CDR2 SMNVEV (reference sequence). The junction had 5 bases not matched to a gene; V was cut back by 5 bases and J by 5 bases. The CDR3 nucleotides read TGTGCCAGCAGTATCAGGGGGGGGACTGAAGCTTTCTTT. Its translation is CASSIRGGTEAFF.

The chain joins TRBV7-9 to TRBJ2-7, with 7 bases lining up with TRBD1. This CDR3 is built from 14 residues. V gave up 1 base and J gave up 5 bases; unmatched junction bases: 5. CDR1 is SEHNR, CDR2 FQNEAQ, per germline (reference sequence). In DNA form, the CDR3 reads TGTGCCAGCAGCTTAGAAACAGGGGAACACGAGCAGTACTTC. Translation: CASSLETGEHEQYF. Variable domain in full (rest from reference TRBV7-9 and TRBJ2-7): DTGVSQNPRHKITKRGQNVTFRCDPISEHNRLYWYRQTLGQGPEFLTYFQNEAQLEKSRLLSDRFSAERPKGSFSTLEIQRTEQGDSAMYLCASSLETGEHEQYFGPGTRLTVT.

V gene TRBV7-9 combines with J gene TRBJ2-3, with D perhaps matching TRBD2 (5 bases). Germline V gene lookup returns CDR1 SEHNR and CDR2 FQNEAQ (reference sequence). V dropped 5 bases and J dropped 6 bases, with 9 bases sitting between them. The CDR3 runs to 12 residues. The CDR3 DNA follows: TGTGCCAGCAGCCCGTGGAGGGATACGCAGTATTTT. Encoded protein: CASSPWRDTQYF.

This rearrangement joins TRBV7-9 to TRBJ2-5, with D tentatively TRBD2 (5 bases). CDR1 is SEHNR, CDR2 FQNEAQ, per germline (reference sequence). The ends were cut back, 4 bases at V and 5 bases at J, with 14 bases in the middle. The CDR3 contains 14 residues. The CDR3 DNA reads TGTGCCAGCAGCTCCACCGAGGGCGGTGAGACCCAGTACTTC. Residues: CASSSTEGGETQYF.

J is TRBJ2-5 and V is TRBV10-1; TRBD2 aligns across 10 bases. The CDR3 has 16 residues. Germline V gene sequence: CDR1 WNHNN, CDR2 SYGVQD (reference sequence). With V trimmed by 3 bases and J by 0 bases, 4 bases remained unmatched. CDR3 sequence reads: CASSELAGPNQETQYF. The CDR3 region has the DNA TGCGCCAGCAGTGAACTAGCGGGGCCTAACCAAGAGACCCAGTACTTC.

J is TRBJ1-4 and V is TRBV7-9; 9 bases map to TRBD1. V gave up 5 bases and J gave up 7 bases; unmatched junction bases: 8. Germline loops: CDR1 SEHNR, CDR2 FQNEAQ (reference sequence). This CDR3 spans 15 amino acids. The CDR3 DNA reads TGTGCCAGCAGCACCCCCGGGACAGGGAGTGAAAAACTGTTTTTT. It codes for CASSTPGTGSEKLFF.

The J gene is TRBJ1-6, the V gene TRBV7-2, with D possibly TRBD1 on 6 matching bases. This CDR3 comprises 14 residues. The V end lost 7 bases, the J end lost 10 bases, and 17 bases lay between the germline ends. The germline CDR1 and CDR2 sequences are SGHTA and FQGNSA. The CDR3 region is CASTVTGNSSPLHF. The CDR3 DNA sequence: TGTGCCAGCACAGTTACAGGGAACTCGTCACCCCTCCACTTT.

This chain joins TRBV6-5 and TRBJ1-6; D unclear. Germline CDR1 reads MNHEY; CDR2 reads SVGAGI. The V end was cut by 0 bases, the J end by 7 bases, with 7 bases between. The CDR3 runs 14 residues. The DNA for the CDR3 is TGTGCCAGCAGTTACTCCGACGGCAATTCACCCCTCCACTTT. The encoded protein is CASSYSDGNSPLHF.

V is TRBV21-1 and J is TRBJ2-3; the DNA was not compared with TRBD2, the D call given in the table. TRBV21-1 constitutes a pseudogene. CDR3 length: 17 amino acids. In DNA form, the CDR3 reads TGTGCCAGCAGCAAAGTACCCAGCGGGGGCTCCACAGATACGCAGTATTTT. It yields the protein CASSKVPSGGSTDTQYF.

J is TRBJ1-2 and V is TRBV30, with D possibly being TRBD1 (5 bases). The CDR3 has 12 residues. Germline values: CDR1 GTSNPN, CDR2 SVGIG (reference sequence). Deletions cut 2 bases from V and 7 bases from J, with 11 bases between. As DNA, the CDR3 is TGTGCCTGGAGTCCCACTAGGGGTGGCTACACCTTC. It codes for CAWSPTRGGYTF.

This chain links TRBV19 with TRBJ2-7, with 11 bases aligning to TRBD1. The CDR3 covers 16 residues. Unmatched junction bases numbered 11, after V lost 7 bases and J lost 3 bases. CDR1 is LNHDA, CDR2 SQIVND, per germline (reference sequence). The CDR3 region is CASTLQGGQGGYEQYF. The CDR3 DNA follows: TGTGCCAGTACCCTCCAGGGGGGACAGGGGGGCTACGAGCAGTACTTC.

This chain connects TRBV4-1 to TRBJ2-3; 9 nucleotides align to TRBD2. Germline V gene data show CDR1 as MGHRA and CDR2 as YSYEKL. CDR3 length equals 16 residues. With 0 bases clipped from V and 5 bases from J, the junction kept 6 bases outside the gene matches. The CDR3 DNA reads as TGCGCCAGCAGCCAAGATGGGCGGGGGGGCCGAGATACGCAGTATTTT. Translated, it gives CASSQDGRGGRDTQYF.

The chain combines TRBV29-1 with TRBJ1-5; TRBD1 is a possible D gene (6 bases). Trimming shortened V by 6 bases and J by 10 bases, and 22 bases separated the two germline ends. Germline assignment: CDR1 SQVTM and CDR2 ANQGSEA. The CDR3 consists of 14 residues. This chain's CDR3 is CSVQEGGSGGPQHF. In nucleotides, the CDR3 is TGCAGCGTCCAAGAGGGGGGGTCGGGGGGACCCCAGCATTTT.

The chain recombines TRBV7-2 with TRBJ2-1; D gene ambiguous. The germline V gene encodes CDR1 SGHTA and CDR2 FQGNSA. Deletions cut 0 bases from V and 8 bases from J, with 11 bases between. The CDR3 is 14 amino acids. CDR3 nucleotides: TGTGCCAGCAGCTTAGCAATCGAAGGCGATGAGCAGTTCTTC. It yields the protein CASSLAIEGDEQFF.

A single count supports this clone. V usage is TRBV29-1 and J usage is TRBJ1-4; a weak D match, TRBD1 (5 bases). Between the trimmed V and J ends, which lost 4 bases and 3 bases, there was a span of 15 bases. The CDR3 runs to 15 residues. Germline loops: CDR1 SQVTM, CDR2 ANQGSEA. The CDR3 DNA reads TGCAGCGTTGGTTTCGGGACCGATCCTAATGAAAAACTGTTTTTT. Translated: CSVGFGTDPNEKLFF.

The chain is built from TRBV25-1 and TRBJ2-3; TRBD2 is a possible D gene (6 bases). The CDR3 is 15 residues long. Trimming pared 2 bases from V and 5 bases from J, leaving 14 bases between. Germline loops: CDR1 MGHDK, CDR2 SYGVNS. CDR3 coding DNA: TGTGCCAGCAGTGAACCGGGGGATGGACAAGATACGCAGTATTTT. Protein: CASSEPGDGQDTQYF.

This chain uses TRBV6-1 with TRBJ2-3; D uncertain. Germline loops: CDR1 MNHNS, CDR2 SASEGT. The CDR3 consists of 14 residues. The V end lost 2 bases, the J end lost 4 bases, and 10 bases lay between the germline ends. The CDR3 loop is CASSELEVPDTQYF. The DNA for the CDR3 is TGTGCCAGCAGTGAACTGGAAGTACCAGATACGCAGTATTTT.

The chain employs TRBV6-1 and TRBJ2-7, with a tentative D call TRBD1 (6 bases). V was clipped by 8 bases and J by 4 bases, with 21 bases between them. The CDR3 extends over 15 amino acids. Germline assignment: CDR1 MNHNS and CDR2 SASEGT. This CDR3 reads CASEDVQGPPYEQYF. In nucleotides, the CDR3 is TGTGCCAGCGAAGATGTTCAGGGGCCCCCTTACGAGCAGTACTTC.

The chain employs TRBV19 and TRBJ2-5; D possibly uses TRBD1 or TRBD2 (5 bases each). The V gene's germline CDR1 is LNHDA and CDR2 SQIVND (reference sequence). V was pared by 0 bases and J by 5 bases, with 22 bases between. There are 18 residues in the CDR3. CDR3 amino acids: CASSIDSLAMARDETQYF. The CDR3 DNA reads TGTGCCAGTAGTATAGATTCCCTAGCTATGGCCAGGGATGAGACCCAGTACTTC.